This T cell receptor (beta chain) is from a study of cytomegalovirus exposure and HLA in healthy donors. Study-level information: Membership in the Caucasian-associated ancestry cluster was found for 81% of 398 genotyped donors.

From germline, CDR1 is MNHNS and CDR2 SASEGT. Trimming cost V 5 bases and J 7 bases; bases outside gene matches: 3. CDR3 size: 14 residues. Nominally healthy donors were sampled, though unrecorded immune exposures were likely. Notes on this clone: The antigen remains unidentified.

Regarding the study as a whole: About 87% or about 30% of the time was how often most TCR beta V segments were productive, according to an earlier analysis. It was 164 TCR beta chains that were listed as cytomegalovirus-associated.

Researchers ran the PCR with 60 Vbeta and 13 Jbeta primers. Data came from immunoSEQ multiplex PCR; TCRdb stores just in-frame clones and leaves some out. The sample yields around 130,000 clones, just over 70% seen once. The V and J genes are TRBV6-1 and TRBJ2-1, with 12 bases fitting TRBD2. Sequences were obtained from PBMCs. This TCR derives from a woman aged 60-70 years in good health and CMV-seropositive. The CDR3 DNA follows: TGTGCCAGCAGTTCCGGGACTAGCGGGAATGAGCAGTTCTTC. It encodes CASSSGTSGNEQFF.